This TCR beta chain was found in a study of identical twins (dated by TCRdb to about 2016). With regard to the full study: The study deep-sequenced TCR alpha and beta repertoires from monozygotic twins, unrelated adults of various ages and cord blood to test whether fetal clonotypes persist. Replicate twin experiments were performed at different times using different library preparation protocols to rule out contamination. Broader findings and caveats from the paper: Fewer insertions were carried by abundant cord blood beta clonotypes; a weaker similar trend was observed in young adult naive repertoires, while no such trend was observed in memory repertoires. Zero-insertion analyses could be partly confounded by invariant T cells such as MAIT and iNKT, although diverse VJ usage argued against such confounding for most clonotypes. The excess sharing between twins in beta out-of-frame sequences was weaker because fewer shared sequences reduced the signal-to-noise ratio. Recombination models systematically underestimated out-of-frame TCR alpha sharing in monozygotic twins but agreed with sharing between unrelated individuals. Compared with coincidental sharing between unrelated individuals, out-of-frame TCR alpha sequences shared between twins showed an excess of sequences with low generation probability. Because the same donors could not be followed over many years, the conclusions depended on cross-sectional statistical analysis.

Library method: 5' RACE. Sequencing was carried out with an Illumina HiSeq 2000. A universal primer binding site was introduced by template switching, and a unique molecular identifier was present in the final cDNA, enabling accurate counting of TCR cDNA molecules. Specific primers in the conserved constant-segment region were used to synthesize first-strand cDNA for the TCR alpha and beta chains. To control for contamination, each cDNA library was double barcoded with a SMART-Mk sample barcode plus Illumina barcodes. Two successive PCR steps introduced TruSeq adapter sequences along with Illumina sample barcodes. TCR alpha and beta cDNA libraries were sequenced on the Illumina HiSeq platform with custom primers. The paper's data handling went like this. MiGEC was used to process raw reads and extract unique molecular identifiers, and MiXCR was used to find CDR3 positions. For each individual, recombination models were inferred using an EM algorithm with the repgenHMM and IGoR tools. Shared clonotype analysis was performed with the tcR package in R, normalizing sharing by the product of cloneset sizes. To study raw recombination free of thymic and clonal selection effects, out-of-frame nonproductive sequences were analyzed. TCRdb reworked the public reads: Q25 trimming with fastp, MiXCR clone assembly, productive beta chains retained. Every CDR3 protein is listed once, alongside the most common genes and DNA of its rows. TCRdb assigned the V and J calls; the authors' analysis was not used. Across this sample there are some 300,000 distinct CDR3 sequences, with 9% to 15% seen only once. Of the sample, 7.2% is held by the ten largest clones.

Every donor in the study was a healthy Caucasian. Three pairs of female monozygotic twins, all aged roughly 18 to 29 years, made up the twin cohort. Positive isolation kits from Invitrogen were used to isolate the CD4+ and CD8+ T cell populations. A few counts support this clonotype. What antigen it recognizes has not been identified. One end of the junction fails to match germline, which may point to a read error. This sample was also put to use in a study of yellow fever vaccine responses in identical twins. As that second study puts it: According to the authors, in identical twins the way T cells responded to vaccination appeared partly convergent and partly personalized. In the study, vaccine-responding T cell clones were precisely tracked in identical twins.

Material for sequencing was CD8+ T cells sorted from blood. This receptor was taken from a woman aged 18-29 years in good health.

The DNA sequence follows: TGTGCCAGCAGTCTAGCGCCGCGCACAGATACGCAGTATTTT. It encodes CASSLAPRTDTQYF. The sequence joins TRBV12-3 or TRBV12-4 to TRBJ2-3; a weak D assignment points to TRBD2 (6 bases agree). The CDR3, from cysteine to phenylalanine, totals 14 residues. This entry keeps only the CDR3 DNA: 42 bases, framed from base 1.